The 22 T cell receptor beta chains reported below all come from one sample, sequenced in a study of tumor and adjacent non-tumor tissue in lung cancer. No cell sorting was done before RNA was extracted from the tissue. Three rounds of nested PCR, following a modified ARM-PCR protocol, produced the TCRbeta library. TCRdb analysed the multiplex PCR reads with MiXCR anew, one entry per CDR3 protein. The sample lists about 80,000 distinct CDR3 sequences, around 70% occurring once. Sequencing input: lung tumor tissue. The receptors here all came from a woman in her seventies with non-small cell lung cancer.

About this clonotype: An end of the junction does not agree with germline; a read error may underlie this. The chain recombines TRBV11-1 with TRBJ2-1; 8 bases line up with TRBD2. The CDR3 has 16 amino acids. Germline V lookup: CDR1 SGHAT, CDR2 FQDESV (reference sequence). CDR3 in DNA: TGTACCAGCAGCTTGGCCCTAGCGGGCCTGTACAATGAGCAGTCCTTC. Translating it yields CTSSLALAGLYNEQSF. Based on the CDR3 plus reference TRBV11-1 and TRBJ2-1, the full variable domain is EAEVAQSPRYKITEKSQAVAFWCDPISGHATLYWYRQILGQGPELLVQFQDESVVDDSQLPKDRFSAERLKGVDSTLKIQPAELGDSAMYLCTSSLALAGLYNEQSFGPGTRLTVL.

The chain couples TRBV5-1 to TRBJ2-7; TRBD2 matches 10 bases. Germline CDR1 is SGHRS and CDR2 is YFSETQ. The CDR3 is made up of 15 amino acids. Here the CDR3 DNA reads TGCCTCAGTAGCTTCCGGACTAGCGGTACCTACGAGCAGTACTTC. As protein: CLSSFRTSGTYEQYF.

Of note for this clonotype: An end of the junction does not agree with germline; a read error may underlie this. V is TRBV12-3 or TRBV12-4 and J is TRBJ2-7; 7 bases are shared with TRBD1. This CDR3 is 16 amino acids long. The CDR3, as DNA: TGTGTCAGCAATTCCACAGGGGTGGGAACCTCCTACGAGCAGTACTTC. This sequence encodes CVSNSTGVGTSYEQYF.

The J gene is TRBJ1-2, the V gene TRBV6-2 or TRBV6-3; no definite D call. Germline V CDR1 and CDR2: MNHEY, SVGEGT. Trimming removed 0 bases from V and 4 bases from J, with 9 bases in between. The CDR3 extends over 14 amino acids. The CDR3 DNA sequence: TGTGCCAGCAGTTACTCGCCAAGTCTCTATGGCTACACCTTC. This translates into CASSYSPSLYGYTF.

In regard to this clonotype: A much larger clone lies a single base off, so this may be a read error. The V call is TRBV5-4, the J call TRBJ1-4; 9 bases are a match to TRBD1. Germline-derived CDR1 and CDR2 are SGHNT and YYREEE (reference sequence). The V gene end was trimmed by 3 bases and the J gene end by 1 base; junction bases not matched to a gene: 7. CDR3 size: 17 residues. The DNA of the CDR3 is TGTGCCAGCAGCTCGGGCGAGACAGGGGGAACTAATGAAAAACTGTTTTTT. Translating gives CASSSGETGGTNEKLFF.

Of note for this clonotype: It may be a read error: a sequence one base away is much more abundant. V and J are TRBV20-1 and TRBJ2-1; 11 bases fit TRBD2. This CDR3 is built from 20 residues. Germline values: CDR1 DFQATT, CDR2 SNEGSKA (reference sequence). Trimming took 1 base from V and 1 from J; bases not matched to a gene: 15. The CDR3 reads CSARAYLLAGVARSYNEQFF. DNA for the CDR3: TGCAGTGCTAGAGCTTATTTACTAGCGGGAGTCGCCAGGTCCTACAATGAGCAGTTCTTC.

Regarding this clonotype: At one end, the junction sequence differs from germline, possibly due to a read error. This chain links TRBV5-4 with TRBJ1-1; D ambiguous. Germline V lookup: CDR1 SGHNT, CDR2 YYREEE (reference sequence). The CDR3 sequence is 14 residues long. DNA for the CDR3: TGTACCAGCAGCTTGGCCGGAGGGAACACTGGAGCTTTCTTT. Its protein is CTSSLAGGNTGAFF.

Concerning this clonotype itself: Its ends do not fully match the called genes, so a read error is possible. CDR3 coding DNA: TGCGCCAGCAGTCGGGTTTCAGATACGCAGTATTTC. It codes for CASSRVSDTQYF. The chain combines TRBV5-1 with TRBJ2-3, with unresolved D. This CDR3 contains 12 residues. Germline assignment: CDR1 SGHRS and CDR2 YFSETQ.

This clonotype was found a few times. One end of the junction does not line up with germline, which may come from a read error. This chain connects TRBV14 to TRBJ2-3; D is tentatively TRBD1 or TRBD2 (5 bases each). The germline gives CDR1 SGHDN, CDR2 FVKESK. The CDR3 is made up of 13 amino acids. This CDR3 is CASSQAGPDTHYF. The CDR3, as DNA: TGTGCCAGCAGCCAAGCGGGACCAGATACGCACTATTTT.

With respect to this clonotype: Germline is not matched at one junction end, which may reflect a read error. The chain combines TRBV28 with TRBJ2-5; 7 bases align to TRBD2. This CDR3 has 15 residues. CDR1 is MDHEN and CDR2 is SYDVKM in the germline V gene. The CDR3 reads CAGSLLARGKETQYF. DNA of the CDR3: TGTGCCGGCAGTTTACTAGCGCGAGGAAAAGAGACCCAGTACTTC.

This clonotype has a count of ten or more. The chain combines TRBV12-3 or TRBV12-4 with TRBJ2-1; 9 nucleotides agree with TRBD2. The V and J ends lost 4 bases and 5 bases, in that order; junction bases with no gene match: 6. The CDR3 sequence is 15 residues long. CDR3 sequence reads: CASSSGASGNNEQFF. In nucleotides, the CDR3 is TGTGCCAGCAGTTCGGGCGCTAGCGGGAACAATGAGCAGTTCTTC.

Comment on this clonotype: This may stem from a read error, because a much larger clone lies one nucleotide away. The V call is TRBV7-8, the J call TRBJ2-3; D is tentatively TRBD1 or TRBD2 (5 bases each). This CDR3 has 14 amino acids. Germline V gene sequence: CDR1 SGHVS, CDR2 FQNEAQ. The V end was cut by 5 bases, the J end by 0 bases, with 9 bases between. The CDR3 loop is CASSIWGSTDTQYF. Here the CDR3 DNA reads TGTGCCAGCAGCATATGGGGGAGCACAGATACGCAGTATTTT.

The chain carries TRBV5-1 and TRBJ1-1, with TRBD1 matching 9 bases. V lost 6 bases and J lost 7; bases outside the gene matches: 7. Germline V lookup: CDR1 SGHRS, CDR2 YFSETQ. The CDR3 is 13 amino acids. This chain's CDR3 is CASIEVTGGEAFF. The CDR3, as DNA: TGCGCCAGCATCGAAGTGACAGGGGGTGAAGCTTTCTTT.

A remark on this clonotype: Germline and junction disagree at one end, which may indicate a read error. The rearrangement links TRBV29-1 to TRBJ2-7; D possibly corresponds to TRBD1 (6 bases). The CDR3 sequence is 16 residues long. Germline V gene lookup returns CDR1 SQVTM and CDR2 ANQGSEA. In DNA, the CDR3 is TGCAGCGTTGAGAAATCAGGGACATTGGGCTCCTACGAGCAGTGCTTC. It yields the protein CSVEKSGTLGSYEQCF.

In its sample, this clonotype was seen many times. In DNA, the CDR3 is TGTGCCAGCAGTGAAGAGCTGCGGGAGGCAGTCGCAGATACGCAGTATTTT. This gives the protein CASSEELREAVADTQYF. The chain has TRBV6-1 and TRBJ2-3; 8 bases are shared with TRBD2. The CDR3 extends over 17 amino acids. The germline CDR1 and CDR2 sequences are MNHNS and SASEGT. V lost 1 base and J lost 4; bases outside the gene matches: 10.

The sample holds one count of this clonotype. The CDR3 DNA is TGTGCCATCTATCCCAGGGGGCTTAAAGAGGGCTACACCTTC. Amino acid sequence: CAIYPRGLKEGYTF. The chain joins TRBV14 to TRBJ1-2, with 8 bases lining up with TRBD1. The CDR3 extends over 14 amino acids. Per the germline V gene, CDR1 is SGHDN and CDR2 is FVKESK. V gave up 10 bases and J gave up 8 bases; unmatched junction bases: 15.

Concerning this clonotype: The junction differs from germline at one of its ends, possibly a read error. DNA for the CDR3: TGTGCCAGCTGTCCACCCAACAGGGGGAACACTGAGGCTTTCTTC. Protein: CASCPPNRGNTEAFF. The J gene is TRBJ1-1, the V gene TRBV12-3 or TRBV12-4, with TRBD1 matching over 8 bases. This CDR3 comprises 15 residues.

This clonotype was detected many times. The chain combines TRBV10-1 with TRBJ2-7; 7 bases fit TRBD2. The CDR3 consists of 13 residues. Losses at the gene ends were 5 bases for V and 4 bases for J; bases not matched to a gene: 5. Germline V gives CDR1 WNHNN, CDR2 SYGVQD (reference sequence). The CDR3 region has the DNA TGCGCCAGCAGTATCCAGCGGGAATACGAGCAGTACTTC. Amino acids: CASSIQREYEQYF.

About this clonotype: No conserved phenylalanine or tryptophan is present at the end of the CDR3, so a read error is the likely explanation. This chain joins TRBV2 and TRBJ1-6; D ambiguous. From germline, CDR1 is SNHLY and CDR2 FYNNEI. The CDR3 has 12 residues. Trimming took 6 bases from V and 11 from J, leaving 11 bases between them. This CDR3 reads CASRRAYAPLHC. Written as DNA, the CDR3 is TGTGCCAGCAGGAGGGCATATGCACCCCTCCACTGT.

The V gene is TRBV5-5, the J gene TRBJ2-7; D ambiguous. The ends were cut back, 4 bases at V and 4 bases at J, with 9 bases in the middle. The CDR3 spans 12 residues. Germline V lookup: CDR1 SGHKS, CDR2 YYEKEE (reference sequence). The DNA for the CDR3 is TGTGCCAGCAGCCCATACCTTTACGAGCAGTACTTC. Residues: CASSPYLYEQYF.

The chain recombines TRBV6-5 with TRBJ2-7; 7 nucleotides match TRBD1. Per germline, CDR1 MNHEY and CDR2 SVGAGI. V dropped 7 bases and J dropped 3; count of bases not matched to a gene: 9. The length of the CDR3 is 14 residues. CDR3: CASNPGTANYEQYF. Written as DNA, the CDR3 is TGTGCCAGCAATCCCGGGACAGCGAACTACGAGCAGTACTTC.

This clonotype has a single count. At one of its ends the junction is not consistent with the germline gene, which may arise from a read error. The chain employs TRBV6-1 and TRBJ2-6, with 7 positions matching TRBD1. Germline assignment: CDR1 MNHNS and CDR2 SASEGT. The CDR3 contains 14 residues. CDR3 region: CASRGGYGANVLIF. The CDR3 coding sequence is TGTGCCAGCAGAGGGGGCTATGGGGCCAACGTCCTGATTTTC.